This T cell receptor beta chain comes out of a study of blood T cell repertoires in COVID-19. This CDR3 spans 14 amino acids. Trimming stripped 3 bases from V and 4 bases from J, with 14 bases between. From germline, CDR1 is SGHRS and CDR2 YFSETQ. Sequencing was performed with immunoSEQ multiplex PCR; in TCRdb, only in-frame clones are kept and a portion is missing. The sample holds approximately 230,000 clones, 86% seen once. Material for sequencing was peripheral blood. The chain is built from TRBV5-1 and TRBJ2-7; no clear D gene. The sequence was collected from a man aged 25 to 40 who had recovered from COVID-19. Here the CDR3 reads CASSSLPILYEQYF. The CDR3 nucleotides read TGCGCCAGCAGCTCCCTACCCATACTTTACGAGCAGTACTTC.